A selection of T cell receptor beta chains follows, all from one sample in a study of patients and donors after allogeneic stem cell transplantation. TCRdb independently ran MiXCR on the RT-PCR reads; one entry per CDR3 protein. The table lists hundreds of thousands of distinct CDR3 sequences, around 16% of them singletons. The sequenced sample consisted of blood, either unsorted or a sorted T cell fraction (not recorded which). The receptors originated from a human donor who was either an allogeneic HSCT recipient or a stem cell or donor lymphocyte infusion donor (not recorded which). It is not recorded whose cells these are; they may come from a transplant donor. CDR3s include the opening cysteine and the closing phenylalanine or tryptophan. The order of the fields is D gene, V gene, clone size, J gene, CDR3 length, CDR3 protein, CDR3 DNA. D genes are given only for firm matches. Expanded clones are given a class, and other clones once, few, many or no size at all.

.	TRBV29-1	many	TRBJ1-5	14	CSVMTGTSNQPQHF	TGCAGCGTCATGACCGGAACGAGCAATCAGCCCCAGCATTTT
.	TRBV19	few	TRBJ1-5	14	CASRRTVREQPQHF	TGTGCCAGTAGACGGACCGTGCGAGAGCAGCCCCAGCATTTT
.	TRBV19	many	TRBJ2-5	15	CASSLRRDHQETQYF	TGTGCCAGTAGTCTACGCCGGGACCACCAAGAGACCCAGTACTTC
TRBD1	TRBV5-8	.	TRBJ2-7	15	CASSFPTGGSYEQYF	TGTGCCAGCAGCTTCCCGACAGGGGGCTCCTACGAGCAGTACTTC
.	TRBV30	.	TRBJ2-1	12	CAWSPSHNEQFF	TGTGCCTGGAGTCCCTCCCACAATGAGCAGTTCTTC
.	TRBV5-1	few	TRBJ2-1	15	CASSFIPGLYNEQFF	TGCGCCAGCAGCTTCATTCCGGGACTCTACAATGAGCAGTTCTTC
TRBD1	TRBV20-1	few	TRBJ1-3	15	CSTILQGSSGNTIYF	TGCAGCACGATCCTACAGGGGTCATCTGGAAACACCATATATTTT
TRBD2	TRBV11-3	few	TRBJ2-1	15	CASSRSLAGVHEQFF	TGTGCCAGCAGCCGGAGCCTAGCGGGAGTCCATGAGCAGTTCTTC
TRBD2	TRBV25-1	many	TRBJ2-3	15	CASGASGGAFDTQYF	TGTGCCAGCGGGGCTAGCGGGGGGGCTTTTGATACGCAGTATTTT
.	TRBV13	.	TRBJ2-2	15	CASSSPLASTGELFF	TGTGCCAGCAGCTCCCCTCTCGCCTCCACCGGGGAGCTGTTTTTT
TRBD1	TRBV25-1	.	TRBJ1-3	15	CASSPGQAAGNTIYF	TGTGCCAGCAGTCCCGGACAGGCGGCTGGAAACACCATATATTTT
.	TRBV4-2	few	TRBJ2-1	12	CASSQVGVEQFF	TGTGCCAGCAGCCAAGTGGGTGTTGAGCAGTTCTTC
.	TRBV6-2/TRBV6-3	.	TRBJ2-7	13	CASSSLSGYEQYF	TGTGCCAGCAGTTCCCTATCTGGCTACGAGCAGTACTTC
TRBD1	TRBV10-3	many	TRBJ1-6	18	CAISEIARGQGTNSPLHF	TGTGCCATCAGTGAGATTGCGCGGGGACAGGGGACTAATTCACCCCTCCACTTT
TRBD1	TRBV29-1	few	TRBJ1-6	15	CSVEWQGANNSPLHF	TGCAGCGTTGAGTGGCAGGGGGCGAATAATTCACCCCTCCACTTT
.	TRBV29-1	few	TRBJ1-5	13	CSVGQVSNQPQHF	TGCAGCGTTGGACAGGTTAGCAATCAGCCCCAGCATTTT
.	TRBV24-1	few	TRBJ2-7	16	CATSDPTALNSYEQYF	TGTGCCACCAGTGACCCGACAGCCCTGAACTCCTACGAGCAGTACTTC
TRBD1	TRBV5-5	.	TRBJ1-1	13	CASSPVHRGLAFF	TGTGCCAGCAGTCCTGTGCACAGGGGGCTTGCTTTCTTT
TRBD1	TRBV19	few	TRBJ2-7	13	CATARTGTYEQYF	TGTGCCACTGCAAGGACAGGGACTTACGAGCAGTACTTC
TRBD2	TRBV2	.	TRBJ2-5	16	CASGLSSGRQVETQYF	TGTGCCAGCGGACTATCAAGCGGGAGACAAGTAGAGACCCAGTACTTC
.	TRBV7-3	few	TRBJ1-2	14	CASSLRAGDYGYTF	TGTGCCAGCAGCTTAAGGGCAGGGGACTATGGCTACACCTTC
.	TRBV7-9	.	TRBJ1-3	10	CASSLPDIYF	TGTGCCAGCAGCTTACCCGACATATATTTT
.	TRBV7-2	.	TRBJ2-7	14	CASRNRAHSYEQYF	TGTGCCAGCAGGAACCGGGCCCACTCCTACGAGCAGTACTTC
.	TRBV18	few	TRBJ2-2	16	CASSPIPVQNTGELFF	TGTGCCAGCTCACCCATTCCCGTCCAGAACACCGGGGAGCTGTTTTTT
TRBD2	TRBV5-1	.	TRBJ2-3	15	CASSLGGRATHTQYF	TGCGCCAGCAGCTTGGGCGGGAGGGCCACTCATACGCAGTATTTT
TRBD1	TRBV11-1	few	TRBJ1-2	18	CASSYGQGARPVDYGYTF	TGTGCCAGCAGCTACGGACAGGGGGCGCGACCCGTCGATTATGGCTACACCTTC
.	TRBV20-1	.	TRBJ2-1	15	CSARDAVVGRNEQFF	TGCAGTGCTAGAGATGCTGTGGTGGGGCGCAATGAGCAGTTCTTC
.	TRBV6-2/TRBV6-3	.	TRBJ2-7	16	CASSSRTDRLWAEQYF	TGTGCCAGCAGCTCCAGGACGGATAGGCTTTGGGCCGAGCAGTACTTC
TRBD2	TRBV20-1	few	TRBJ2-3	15	CSARAGLADTDTQYF	TGCAGTGCTAGGGCTGGACTAGCGGACACAGATACGCAGTATTTT
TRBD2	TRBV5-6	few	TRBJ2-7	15	CASSLVASGDYEQYF	TGTGCCAGCAGCTTGGTTGCTAGCGGAGACTACGAGCAGTACTTC
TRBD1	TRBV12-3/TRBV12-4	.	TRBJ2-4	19	CASSTPWGKQGSAKNIQYF	TGTGCCAGCAGCACTCCCTGGGGAAAACAGGGGTCGGCCAAAAACATTCAGTACTTC
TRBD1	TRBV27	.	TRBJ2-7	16	CASSLSQGASTYEQYF	TGTGCCAGCAGTTTATCGCAGGGGGCCAGCACCTACGAGCAGTACTTC
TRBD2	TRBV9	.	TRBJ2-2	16	CASSVGPSGAAGELFF	TGTGCCAGCAGCGTAGGGCCTAGCGGGGCAGCCGGGGAGCTGTTTTTT
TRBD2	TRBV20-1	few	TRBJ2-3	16	CSARQLGTRYTDTQYF	TGCAGTGCTAGGCAACTCGGGACTAGATACACAGATACGCAGTATTTT
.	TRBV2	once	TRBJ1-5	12	CASNGVRQPQHF	TGTGCCAGCAATGGTGTGCGCCAGCCCCAGCATTTT
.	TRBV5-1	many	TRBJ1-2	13	CASSFRRAYGYTF	TGCGCCAGCAGCTTCAGGCGGGCCTATGGCTACACCTTC
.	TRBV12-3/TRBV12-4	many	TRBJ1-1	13	CASSLMGNTEAFF	TGTGCCAGCAGCTTAATGGGGAACACTGAAGCTTTCTTT
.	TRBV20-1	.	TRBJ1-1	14	CSARDAGRVGEAFF	TGCAGTGCTAGAGATGCGGGCCGGGTTGGTGAAGCTTTCTTT
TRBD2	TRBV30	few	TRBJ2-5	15	CAWSNSGGIKETQYF	TGTGCCTGGAGCAATAGCGGGGGGATCAAAGAGACCCAGTACTTC